This T cell receptor (beta chain) is drawn from a study of response to subunit inactivated influenza vaccine. Study-wide results and caveats: The authors proposed limited new T cell recruitment per seasonal influenza vaccination.

The V gene's germline CDR1 is KGHSH and CDR2 LQKENI. V lost 0 bases to trimming and J lost 4 bases, with 12 bases between them. The CDR3 sequence is 15 residues long. There are a few counts of this clonotype. The antigen is not known. TCRdb reprocessed the RT-PCR reads via MiXCR and lists one record per CDR3 protein. This table holds roughly 290,000 distinct CDR3 sequences, 20% to 25% found once. The V call is TRBV18, the J call TRBJ1-2; D is perhaps TRBD1 (6 bases). The source is a man between 50 and 70 years old who received an inactivated influenza vaccine. Sequences were derived from PBMCs from blood, sampled about 19 months after vaccination. The CDR3 loop is CASSPPVGQPYGYTF. The CDR3 DNA follows: TGTGCCAGCTCACCACCGGTCGGACAGCCCTATGGCTACACCTTC.